One sample yielded the 21 T cell receptor beta chains listed below, sequenced in a study of CD8 T cells in ankylosing spondylitis. Overall study findings and caveats: Seemingly characteristic of ankylosing spondylitis blood was a TCR beta motif consisting of under 10 highly homologous variants.

Their specific antigens are unknown. TCRdb processed the 5' RACE reads anew with MiXCR; each CDR3 protein has one entry. The sample has 700,000 to 850,000 distinct CDR3 sequences, 10% to 15% seen once. The sequencing sample was made of blood, either unsorted or a sorted T cell fraction (not recorded which). The source of these receptors is a male donor with ankylosing spondylitis.

This clonotype was picked up a small number of times. The rearrangement joins TRBV4-1 to TRBJ2-5; 14 nucleotides agree with TRBD2. From germline, CDR1 is MGHRA and CDR2 YSYEKL. The CDR3 runs to 16 residues. Trimming cost V 1 base and J 3 bases; bases outside gene matches: 1. CDR3: CASSQGLAGGEETQYF. The CDR3 nucleotides are TGCGCCAGCAGCCAAGGACTAGCGGGGGGGGAAGAGACCCAGTACTTC.

The chain couples TRBV19 to TRBJ2-7, with 7 bases identical to TRBD1. V trimming: 5 bases; J trimming: 3 bases; junction bases outside the gene matches: 10. This CDR3 spans 15 amino acids. In germline, CDR1 is LNHDA, CDR2 SQIVND (reference sequence). This CDR3 is CASSSRGGQLYEQYF. The CDR3 DNA reads as TGTGCCAGTAGTTCCCGTGGGGGACAGCTCTACGAGCAGTACTTC.

The genes are TRBV23-1 and TRBJ2-3; 7 bases align to TRBD1. TRBV23-1 is placed among ORFs of uncertain function. The CDR3 covers 15 residues. J was trimmed by 4 bases and V by 7 bases; bases with no gene match: 11. CDR3 region: CASTAGTEVADTQYF. CDR3 bases: TGCGCCAGCACCGCCGGGACAGAAGTTGCAGATACGCAGTATTTT.

Many counts were recorded for this clonotype. The chain carries TRBV29-1 and TRBJ2-7; the D gene could be TRBD1 or TRBD2 (5 bases each). The ends were cut back, 6 bases at V and 6 bases at J, with 24 bases in the middle. The CDR3 spans 15 residues. The germline V gene encodes CDR1 SQVTM and CDR2 ANQGSEA. CDR3 sequence (DNA): TGCAGCGTAAGGGCAACCGGGACGGTCGCGGGCGAGCAGTACTTC. Amino acid sequence: CSVRATGTVAGEQYF.

The chain recombines TRBV7-2 with TRBJ1-1; D remains unclear. The CDR3 contains 14 residues. CDR1 SGHTA and CDR2 FQGNSA come from the germline V gene. Trimming removed 7 bases at V and 1 base at J, with 13 bases between. The chain's CDR3 is CASTLVQSNTEAFF. The CDR3 bases are TGTGCCAGCACCTTGGTGCAGTCGAACACTGAAGCTTTCTTT.

The CDR3 region has the DNA TGCGCCAGCAGCCAATCAATGGATGGTCGCTATGGCTACACCTTC. Amino acid sequence: CASSQSMDGRYGYTF. The chain uses TRBV4-3 and TRBJ1-2; D is unresolved. This CDR3 contains 15 residues. Germline V gene data show CDR1 as LGHNA and CDR2 as YSLEER. V shed 2 bases and J shed 4 bases, with 14 bases lying between them.

The chain combines TRBV5-1 with TRBJ2-1; TRBD2 aligns across 12 bases. The length of the CDR3 is 18 residues. CDR1 and CDR2 from the germline V gene are SGHRS and YFSETQ. Trimming cost V 2 bases and J 9 bases; bases outside gene matches: 15. DNA for the CDR3: TGCGCCAGCAGCTTCCAACCGACTAGCGGGGGAATCTTCGGTGAGCAGTTCTTC. Translated, it gives CASSFQPTSGGIFGEQFF. The full variable domain, with the rest looked up from reference TRBV5-1 and TRBJ2-1, is KAGVTQTPRYLIKTRGQQVTLSCSPISGHRSVSWYQQTPGQGLQFLFEYFSETQRNKGNFPGRFSGRQFSNSRSEMNVSTLELGDSALYLCASSFQPTSGGIFGEQFFGPGTRLTVL.

This clonotype was seen only a few times. The chain carries TRBV4-1 and TRBJ2-1, with TRBD2 identical over 9 bases. After removal of 3 bases from V and 4 bases from J, the junction contained 7 bases not matched to a gene. The germline CDR1 and CDR2 sequences are MGHRA and YSYEKL. The CDR3 sequence is 16 residues long. This chain's CDR3 is CASSHSGRRGYNEQFF. The CDR3 DNA reads TGCGCCAGCAGCCATAGCGGGAGAAGGGGTTACAATGAGCAGTTCTTC.

This clonotype was seen ten or more times. The chain uses TRBV20-1 and TRBJ2-5; D is ambiguous. V shed 3 bases and J shed 4 bases, with 15 bases lying between them. The V gene's germline CDR1 is DFQATT and CDR2 SNEGSKA (reference sequence). The CDR3 spans 14 residues. This CDR3 is CSASRSPRLETQYF. CDR3 DNA: TGCAGTGCTAGTAGGTCCCCTCGTTTAGAGACCCAGTACTTC.

This clonotype was recorded many times. The genes are TRBV29-1 and TRBJ2-5; unclear D gene. This CDR3 region has 12 residues. V gave up 8 bases and J gave up 1 base, with 11 bases separating them. Per germline, CDR1 SQVTM and CDR2 ANQGSEA. The CDR3 loop is CSFAGLQETQYF. Written as DNA, the CDR3 is TGCAGCTTTGCCGGGCTCCAAGAGACCCAGTACTTC.

The CDR3: CSAAGSGIGYTF. The CDR3 bases are TGCAGTGCCGCGGGGTCAGGGATTGGCTACACCTTC. V usage is TRBV20-1 and J usage is TRBJ1-2; a weak D match, TRBD1 (5 bases). Germline assignment: CDR1 DFQATT and CDR2 SNEGSKA (reference sequence). The CDR3 contains 12 residues. Trimming stripped 6 bases from V and 7 bases from J, with 15 bases between.

This clonotype was counted ten times or more. The V and J genes are TRBV29-1 and TRBJ2-3; D not certain. Trimming left V 5 bases short and J 6 bases short, with 15 bases between. The germline V gene encodes CDR1 SQVTM and CDR2 ANQGSEA. The CDR3 loop spans 13 amino acids. The CDR3 region is CSVFLAHKDTQYF. The CDR3 bases are TGCAGCGTTTTCCTGGCCCACAAGGATACGCAGTATTTT.

To note about this clonotype: Germline and junction disagree at one end, which may indicate a read error. The chain recombines TRBV27 with TRBJ2-2, with TRBD2 identical over 10 bases. This CDR3 has 15 amino acids. Germline V gene lookup returns CDR1 MNHEY and CDR2 SMNVEV (reference sequence). In DNA, the CDR3 is TGTGCCGGCAGGAGACTAGCGGGTTCCACCGGGGAGCTGTTTTTT. Protein product: CAGRRLAGSTGELFF.

This clonotype has more than one count but fewer than ten. The V and J genes are TRBV20-1 and TRBJ2-3, with a tentative D call TRBD2 (6 bases). Per germline, CDR1 DFQATT and CDR2 SNEGSKA (reference sequence). The V and J ends lost 6 bases and 2 bases respectively, with 15 bases between them. This CDR3 has 14 amino acids. CDR3 loop: CSAIYGGYTDTQYF. Here the CDR3 DNA reads TGCAGTGCCATCTACGGGGGATACACAGATACGCAGTATTTT.

This chain links TRBV28 with TRBJ2-5; 7 nucleotides match TRBD2. Germline values: CDR1 MDHEN, CDR2 SYDVKM. J lost 5 bases, V lost 6 bases, and 15 bases had no gene match. This CDR3 comprises 16 residues. The CDR3 nucleotides are TGTGCCAGCAGACCCCGTTGGGGCGGGAGATATGAGACCCAGTACTTC. Amino acid sequence: CASRPRWGGRYETQYF. The whole variable domain, filled in from reference TRBV28 and TRBJ2-5, reads DVKVTQSSRYLVKRTGEKVFLECVQDMDHENMFWYRQDPGLGLRLIYFSYDVKMKEKGDIPEGYSVSREKKERFSLILESASTNQTSMYLCASRPRWGGRYETQYFGPGTRLLVL.

The chain's CDR3 is CSAREPPASNQPQHF. The CDR3 DNA sequence: TGCAGTGCTAGAGAACCTCCAGCGAGCAATCAGCCCCAGCATTTT. The chain links TRBV20-1 to TRBJ1-5; D gene uncertain. The CDR3 covers 15 residues. The V gene lost 0 bases and the J gene lost 1 base, with 10 bases spanning the gap. Germline-derived CDR1 and CDR2 are DFQATT and SNEGSKA (reference sequence).

The rearrangement links TRBV5-5 to TRBJ1-4; no clear D gene. This CDR3 is built from 15 residues. The V gene's germline CDR1 is SGHKS and CDR2 YYEKEE (reference sequence). V lost 0 bases and J lost 6, with 12 bases in between. The DNA for the CDR3 is TGTGCCAGCAGCTTGGCCCCGCTTAGAGATGAAAAACTGTTTTTT. This translates into CASSLAPLRDEKLFF.

This clonotype has a count of ten or more. The chain uses TRBV5-1 and TRBJ2-1; TRBD2 matches 7 bases. Germline trimming cut 4 bases from V and 4 bases from J; bases unmatched to any gene: 5. Germline CDR1 is SGHRS and CDR2 is YFSETQ. The CDR3 covers 14 residues. The CDR3 DNA sequence: TGCGCCAGCAGCCAACGGACTAGTTACAATGAGCAGTTCTTC. Amino acid sequence: CASSQRTSYNEQFF.

This clonotype turned up a few times. V and J are TRBV11-2 and TRBJ1-4; D is uncertain. In germline, CDR1 is SGHAT, CDR2 FQNNGV. The CDR3 runs to 13 residues. V was cut by 0 bases and J by 11 bases, with 10 bases left in between. CDR3 sequence (DNA): TGTGCCAGCAGCTTAGATCCGCCGGGGAAACTGTTTTTT. Its translation is CASSLDPPGKLFF.

CDR3 DNA: TGTGCCATCAGTCTAAGGGGGGACACTGAAGCTTTCTTT. It specifies CAISLRGDTEAFF. The chain uses TRBV10-3 and TRBJ1-1; weak D call: TRBD1 (6 bases). V was trimmed by 5 bases and J by 3 bases, leaving 10 bases between them. Looked up from germline, CDR1 is ENHRY and CDR2 is SYGVKD. This CDR3 region has 13 residues.

At least ten counts were recorded for this clonotype. The J gene is TRBJ2-5, the V gene TRBV20-1, with 9 bases identical to TRBD2. This CDR3 contains 15 residues. Germline loops: CDR1 DFQATT, CDR2 SNEGSKA (reference sequence). Unmatched junction bases numbered 3, after V lost 1 base and J lost 0 bases. CDR3 nucleotide sequence: TGCAGTGCTAGAGTACCTAGCGGGGACCAAGAGACCCAGTACTTC. As protein: CSARVPSGDQETQYF.